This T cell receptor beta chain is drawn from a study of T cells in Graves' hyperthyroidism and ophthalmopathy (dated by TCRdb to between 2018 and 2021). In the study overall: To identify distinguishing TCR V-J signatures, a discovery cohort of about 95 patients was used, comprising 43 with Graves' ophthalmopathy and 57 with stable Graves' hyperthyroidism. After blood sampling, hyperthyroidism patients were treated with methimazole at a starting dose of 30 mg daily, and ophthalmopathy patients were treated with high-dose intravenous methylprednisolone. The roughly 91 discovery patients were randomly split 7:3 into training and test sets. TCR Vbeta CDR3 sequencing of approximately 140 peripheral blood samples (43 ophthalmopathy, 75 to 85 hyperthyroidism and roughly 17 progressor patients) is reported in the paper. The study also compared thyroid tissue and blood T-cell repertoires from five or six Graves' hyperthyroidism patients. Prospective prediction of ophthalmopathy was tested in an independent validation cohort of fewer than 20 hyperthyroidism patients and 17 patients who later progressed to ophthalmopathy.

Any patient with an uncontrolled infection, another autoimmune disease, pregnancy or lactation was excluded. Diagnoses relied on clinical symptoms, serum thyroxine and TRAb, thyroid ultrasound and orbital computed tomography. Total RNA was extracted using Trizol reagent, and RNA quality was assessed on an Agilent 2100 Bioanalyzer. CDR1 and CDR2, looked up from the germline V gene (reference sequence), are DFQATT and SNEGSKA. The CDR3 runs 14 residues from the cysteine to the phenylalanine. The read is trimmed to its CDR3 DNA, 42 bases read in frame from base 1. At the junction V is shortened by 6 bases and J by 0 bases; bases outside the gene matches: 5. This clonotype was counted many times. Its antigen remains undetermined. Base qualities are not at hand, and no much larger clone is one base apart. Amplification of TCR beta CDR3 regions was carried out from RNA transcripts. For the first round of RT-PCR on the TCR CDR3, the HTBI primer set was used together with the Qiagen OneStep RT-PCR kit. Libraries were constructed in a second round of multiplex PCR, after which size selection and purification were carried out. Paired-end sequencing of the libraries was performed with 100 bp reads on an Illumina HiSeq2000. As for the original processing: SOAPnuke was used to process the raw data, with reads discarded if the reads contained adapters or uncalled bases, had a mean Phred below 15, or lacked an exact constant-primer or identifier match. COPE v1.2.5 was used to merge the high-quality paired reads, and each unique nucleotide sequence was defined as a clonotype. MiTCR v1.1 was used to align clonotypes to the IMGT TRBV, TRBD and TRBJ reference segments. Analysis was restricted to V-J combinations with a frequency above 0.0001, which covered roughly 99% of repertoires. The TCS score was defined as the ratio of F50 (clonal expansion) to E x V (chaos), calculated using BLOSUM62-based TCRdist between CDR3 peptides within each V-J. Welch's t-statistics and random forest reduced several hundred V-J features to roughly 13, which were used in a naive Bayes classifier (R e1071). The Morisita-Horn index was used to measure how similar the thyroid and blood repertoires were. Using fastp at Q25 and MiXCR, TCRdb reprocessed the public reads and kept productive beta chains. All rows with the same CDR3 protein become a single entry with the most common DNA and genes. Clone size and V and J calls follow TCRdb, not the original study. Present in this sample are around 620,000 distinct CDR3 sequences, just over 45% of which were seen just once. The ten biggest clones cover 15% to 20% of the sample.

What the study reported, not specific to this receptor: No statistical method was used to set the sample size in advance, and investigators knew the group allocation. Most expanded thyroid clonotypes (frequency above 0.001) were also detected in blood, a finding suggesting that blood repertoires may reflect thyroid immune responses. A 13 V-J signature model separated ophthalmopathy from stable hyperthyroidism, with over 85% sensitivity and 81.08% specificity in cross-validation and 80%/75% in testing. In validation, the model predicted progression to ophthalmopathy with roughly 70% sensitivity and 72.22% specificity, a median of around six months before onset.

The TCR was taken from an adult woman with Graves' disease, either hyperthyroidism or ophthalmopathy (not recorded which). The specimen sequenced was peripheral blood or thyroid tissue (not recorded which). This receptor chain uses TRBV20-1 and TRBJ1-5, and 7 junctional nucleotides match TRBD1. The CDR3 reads CSASRGPSNQPQHF. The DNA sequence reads TGCAGTGCAAGTAGGGGGCCTAGCAATCAGCCCCAGCATTTT.